The present T cell receptor (beta chain) was sequenced within a study of long-term antiretroviral therapy in people with HIV. As for the study in general: It was about a decade before the 2015 immediate-ART recommendation that the earliest samples were taken. Study-level results: ART was followed by higher diversity that remained below transplant donor controls. Clones showing expansion before ART dominated the repertoire at all time points.

A v3.0 immunoSEQ assay was performed at survey level. Assay used: immunoSEQ multiplex PCR; TCRdb lists only in-frame clones, some missing. Of 20,000 to 25,000 clones in the sample, approximately 83% are singletons; the top ten hold around 9.5%. In germline, CDR1 is WNHNN, CDR2 SYGVQD (reference sequence). The CDR3 runs to 17 residues. Trimming shortened V by 4 bases and J by 0 bases, and 16 bases separated the two germline ends. The study used samples holding about 0.85-10 million cryopreserved PBMC before DNA extraction. With respect to this clone: The antigen is unknown.

This rearrangement joins TRBV10-1 to TRBJ1-5, with unresolved D. This specimen was unsorted PBMCs, taken 1.2 years after starting antiretroviral therapy. The sequence derives from a woman aged 40-49 years with HIV. The CDR3: CASSAWIFRHSNQPQHF. Written as DNA, the CDR3 is TGCGCCAGCAGTGCCTGGATCTTCCGCCATAGCAATCAGCCCCAGCATTTT.